The 25 T cell receptor beta chains below were found in one sample sequenced in a study of cytomegalovirus exposure and HLA in healthy donors. 13 Jbeta primers and 60 Vbeta primers were used for the PCR. Only in-frame clones appear in the TCRdb table, and some are missing; sequencing was by immunoSEQ multiplex PCR. Of about 110,000 clones listed, more than 60% are singletons. The sample comprised PBMCs. These receptors originate from a woman aged 50 to 60 in good health and CMV-seropositive.

This clone was detected a few times. The V call is TRBV28, the J call TRBJ2-1; TRBD2 aligns across 9 bases. CDR1 MDHEN and CDR2 SYDVKM come from the germline V gene. CDR3 length: 14 amino acids. Trimming at V came to 5 bases and at J to 15 bases, leaving 14 bases not matched to a gene. Here the CDR3 reads CASSPEIAGARGFF. CDR3 nucleotide sequence: TGTGCCAGCAGTCCCGAAATAGCGGGGGCCCGGGGGTTCTTC.

This clone was detected a few times. The V gene is TRBV19, the J gene TRBJ1-5, with D unresolved. This CDR3 is 13 amino acids long. The germline V gene has CDR1 LNHDA and CDR2 SQIVND (reference sequence). V lost 3 bases and J 6 bases, leaving 9 bases between the germline ends. The CDR3 DNA follows: TGTGCCAGTAGTATGGTGGCAACTCAGCCCCAGCATTTT. It yields the protein CASSMVATQPQHF.

The V gene is TRBV9, the J gene TRBJ2-5; 8 bases align to TRBD1. Germline V CDR1 and CDR2: SGDLS, YYNGEE. The CDR3 extends over 13 amino acids. The J segment lost 5 bases and the V segment lost 2 bases, leaving 2 bases of the junction unmatched. The DNA for the CDR3 is TGTGCCAGCAGCGTGCGGACAGGGGAGACCCAGTACTTC. The encoded protein is CASSVRTGETQYF.

V is TRBV27 and J is TRBJ1-5; possible D gene TRBD1, 6 bases. The CDR3 contains 13 residues. Germline-derived CDR1 and CDR2 are MNHEY and SMNVEV (reference sequence). With 5 bases removed from V and 5 bases from J, the gap between germline ends came to 10 bases. The chain's CDR3 is CASSLGGYQPQHF. CDR3 sequence (DNA): TGTGCCAGCAGTCTAGGGGGTTATCAGCCCCAGCATTTT.

The chain uses TRBV14 and TRBJ2-3; 8 nucleotides line up with TRBD1. V shed 4 bases and J 2 bases; nucleotides not matched to a gene: 11. The CDR3 spans 17 residues. Looked up from germline, CDR1 is SGHDN and CDR2 is FVKESK. The CDR3 DNA is TGTGCCAGCAGCCTACCGGGACAGGATATTCTCACAGATACGCAGTATTTT. Residues: CASSLPGQDILTDTQYF.

The J gene is TRBJ2-7, the V gene TRBV11-2; 7 nucleotides match TRBD1. Germline CDR1 is SGHAT and CDR2 is FQNNGV. The CDR3 contains 16 residues. With V trimmed by 3 bases and J by 2 bases, 10 bases remained unmatched. In nucleotides, the CDR3 is TGTGCCAGCAGCTTTGACAGGGCAACGAGTCCCTACGAGCAGTACTTC. Translation gives CASSFDRATSPYEQYF.

V usage is TRBV28 and J usage is TRBJ2-7; a weak D match, TRBD1 (5 bases). Looked up from germline, CDR1 is MDHEN and CDR2 is SYDVKM. Trimming left V 4 bases short and J 3 bases short, with 13 bases between. The CDR3 has 14 amino acids. CDR3 nucleotide sequence: TGTGCCAGCAGTTCATTAACGGACAACTACGAGCAGTACTTC. As protein: CASSSLTDNYEQYF. Drawing the rest from reference TRBV28 and TRBJ2-7, the complete variable domain is DVKVTQSSRYLVKRTGEKVFLECVQDMDHENMFWYRQDPGLGLRLIYFSYDVKMKEKGDIPEGYSVSREKKERFSLILESASTNQTSMYLCASSSLTDNYEQYFGPGTRLTVT.

The V and J genes are TRBV6-6 and TRBJ2-1, with a weak D call TRBD2 (5 bases). In germline, CDR1 is MNHNY, CDR2 SVGAGI (reference sequence). The V end lost 5 bases, the J end lost 5 bases, and 7 bases lay between the germline ends. This CDR3 has 12 residues. CDR3 amino acids: CASSPGDNEQFF. DNA for the CDR3: TGTGCCAGCAGTCCCGGGGACAATGAGCAGTTCTTC.

The chain links TRBV4-1 to TRBJ1-5; perhaps TRBD1 as D (5 bases). Germline V CDR1 and CDR2: MGHRA, YSYEKL. There are 18 residues in the CDR3. V was cut by 0 bases and J by 6 bases, with 21 bases left in between. CDR3: CASSQEIGLSGNGQPQHF. CDR3 DNA sequence: TGCGCCAGCAGCCAAGAGATTGGGTTATCAGGGAATGGTCAGCCCCAGCATTTT.

In its sample, this clone was seen a few times. The chain joins TRBV6-1 to TRBJ2-1, with D possibly matching TRBD1 (6 bases). Germline lookup yields CDR1 MNHNS and CDR2 SASEGT. This CDR3 comprises 14 residues. The ends were cut back, 3 bases at V and 0 bases at J, with 6 bases in the middle. The CDR3 loop is CASSDRGSYNEQFF. For the CDR3, the DNA is TGTGCCAGCAGTGACAGGGGCTCCTACAATGAGCAGTTCTTC.

The chain combines TRBV7-9 with TRBJ1-5; TRBD1 agrees at 10 bases. Germline CDR1 is SEHNR and CDR2 is FQNEAQ (reference sequence). V shed 5 bases, J shed 4 bases, and the junction held 8 bases outside the gene matches. The CDR3 runs to 16 residues. This CDR3 reads CASSLGTGATNQPQHF. The CDR3 region has the DNA TGTGCCAGCAGCCTCGGGACAGGGGCAACTAATCAGCCCCAGCATTTT.

The sample holds one count of this clone. The chain has TRBV6-1 and TRBJ1-3; 7 nucleotides line up with TRBD1. With V trimmed by 4 bases and J by 8 bases, 8 bases remained unmatched. This CDR3 is built from 14 residues. Germline V lookup: CDR1 MNHNS, CDR2 SASEGT. The CDR3 DNA reads TGTGCCAGCAGTGCCCGACAGGGTCTAGACACCATATATTTT. Translating it yields CASSARQGLDTIYF.

This clone was seen just once. The chain joins TRBV30 to TRBJ1-6; D is undetermined. Trimming cost V 3 bases and J 4 bases, with 7 bases left between them. Germline lookup yields CDR1 GTSNPN and CDR2 SVGIG (reference sequence). This CDR3 has 13 amino acids. For the CDR3, the DNA is TGTGCCTGGAGGGGAGCGTATAATTCACCCCTCCACTTT. Translation: CAWRGAYNSPLHF. Filled out from reference TRBV30 and TRBJ1-6, the complete variable domain reads SQTIHQWPATLVQPVGSPLSLECTVEGTSNPNLYWYRQAAGRGLQLLFYSVGIGQISSEVPQNLSASRPQDRQFILSSKKLLLSDSGFYLCAWRGAYNSPLHFGNGTRLTVT.

This clone was counted only a few times. The V and J genes are TRBV2 and TRBJ1-5, with D hard to call. The germline V gene encodes CDR1 SNHLY and CDR2 FYNNEI. The CDR3 consists of 13 residues. V gave up 4 bases and J gave up 7 bases, with 11 bases separating them. The CDR3 sequence is CASSGNGPQPQHF. CDR3 DNA sequence: TGTGCCAGCAGTGGTAATGGGCCCCAGCCCCAGCATTTT.

The chain recombines TRBV6-1 with TRBJ1-4, with 7 bases matching TRBD1. The V gene's germline CDR1 is MNHNS and CDR2 SASEGT. Trimming cost V 4 bases and J 3 bases; bases outside gene matches: 11. This CDR3 spans 17 amino acids. As DNA, the CDR3 is TGTGCCAGCAGTGGAGAAAGGGGGCCTGGAGCTAATGAAAAACTGTTTTTT. Its protein product is CASSGERGPGANEKLFF.

J is TRBJ1-2 and V is TRBV5-1; 9 bases align to TRBD1. V shed 4 bases and J 3 bases; nucleotides not matched to a gene: 10. The CDR3 spans 16 residues. Looked up from germline, CDR1 is SGHRS and CDR2 is YFSETQ. CDR3 coding DNA: TGCGCCAGCAGCGGAGCCGGGACAGGGAGAGACTATGGCTACACCTTC. It translates to CASSGAGTGRDYGYTF.

The chain couples TRBV7-9 to TRBJ2-2, with no clear D. The V and J ends lost 5 bases and 4 bases respectively, with 8 bases between them. Germline V CDR1 and CDR2: SEHNR, FQNEAQ (reference sequence). The CDR3 length is 13 residues. Here the CDR3 reads CASSPLSTGELFF. The CDR3 region has the DNA TGTGCCAGCAGCCCCCTCTCCACCGGGGAGCTGTTTTTT. The variable domain in full, with the rest retrieved from reference TRBV7-9 and TRBJ2-2, is DTGVSQNPRHKITKRGQNVTFRCDPISEHNRLYWYRQTLGQGPEFLTYFQNEAQLEKSRLLSDRFSAERPKGSFSTLEIQRTEQGDSAMYLCASSPLSTGELFFGEGSRLTVL.

The chain is built from TRBV29-1 and TRBJ1-3; no definite D call. In germline, CDR1 is SQVTM, CDR2 ANQGSEA. With 6 bases removed from V and 4 bases from J, the gap between germline ends came to 7 bases. This CDR3 has 11 residues. CDR3 residues: CSVAGGNTIYF. The DNA of the CDR3 is TGCAGCGTCGCTGGCGGAAACACCATATATTTT. The whole variable domain, remainder taken from reference TRBV29-1 and TRBJ1-3, is SAVISQKPSRDICQRGTSLTIQCQVDSQVTMMFWYRQQPGQSLTLIATANQGSEATYESGFVIDKFPISRPNLTFSTLTVSNMSPEDSSIYLCSVAGGNTIYFGEGSWLTVV.

The chain employs TRBV13 and TRBJ1-6; D is undetermined. V dropped 5 bases and J dropped 7 bases, with 9 bases sitting between them. CDR3 length equals 13 residues. The V gene's germline CDR1 is PRHDT and CDR2 FYEKMQ (reference sequence). CDR3 sequence reads: CASSPERNSPLHF. The CDR3 region has the DNA TGTGCCAGCAGCCCAGAGAGGAATTCACCCCTCCACTTT.

V and J are TRBV5-5 and TRBJ1-4; D is unresolved. Germline V gene lookup returns CDR1 SGHKS and CDR2 YYEKEE (reference sequence). The CDR3 contains 13 residues. Trimming cost V 3 bases and J 8 bases, with 11 bases left between them. CDR3 DNA sequence: TGTGCCAGCAGCTCCTTTGGGGAGGAAAAACTGTTTTTT. This sequence encodes CASSSFGEEKLFF. The full variable domain, with the rest looked up from reference TRBV5-5 and TRBJ1-4, is DAGVTQSPTHLIKTRGQQVTLRCSPISGHKSVSWYQQVLGQGPQFIFQYYEKEERGRGNFPDRFSARQFPNYSSELNVNALLLGDSALYLCASSSFGEEKLFFGSGTQLSVL.

The gene calls are TRBV7-9 and TRBJ2-1, with TRBD2 matching 9 bases. V shed 0 bases, J shed 4 bases, and the junction held 1 base outside the gene matches. CDR1 SEHNR and CDR2 FQNEAQ come from the germline V gene (reference sequence). This CDR3 has 15 amino acids. This chain's CDR3 is CASSLATSGYNEQFF. The CDR3 coding sequence is TGTGCCAGCAGCTTAGCGACTAGCGGTTACAATGAGCAGTTCTTC. The full variable domain, in which reference TRBV7-9 and TRBJ2-1 provide the parts outside the CDR3, is DTGVSQNPRHKITKRGQNVTFRCDPISEHNRLYWYRQTLGQGPEFLTYFQNEAQLEKSRLLSDRFSAERPKGSFSTLEIQRTEQGDSAMYLCASSLATSGYNEQFFGPGTRLTVL.

This clone was counted only a few times. The chain employs TRBV30 and TRBJ1-6, with a possible D match to TRBD1 (6 bases). The V and J ends lost 3 bases and 4 bases respectively, with 10 bases between them. Germline CDR1 reads GTSNPN; CDR2 reads SVGIG (reference sequence). The CDR3 runs 14 residues. CDR3 DNA sequence: TGTGCCTGGAGGGACAGCCCTTATAATTCACCCCTCCACTTT. Protein product: CAWRDSPYNSPLHF.

The gene calls are TRBV9 and TRBJ2-2, with unresolved D. The CDR3 extends over 14 amino acids. The V end lost 2 bases, the J end lost 3 bases, and 8 bases lay between the germline ends. Looked up from germline, CDR1 is SGDLS and CDR2 is YYNGEE. CDR3 sequence: CASSVVPDTGELFF. The DNA of the CDR3 is TGTGCCAGCAGCGTTGTCCCGGACACCGGGGAGCTGTTTTTT. The full variable domain, completed using reference TRBV9 and TRBJ2-2, is DSGVTQTPKHLITATGQRVTLRCSPRSGDLSVYWYQQSLDQGLQFLIQYYNGEERAKGNILERFSAQQFPDLHSELNLSSLELGDSALYFCASSVVPDTGELFFGEGSRLTVL.

Judged by abundance, this clone is medium-sized. The chain links TRBV4-2 to TRBJ2-7; D might be TRBD2 (6 bases). Between the trimmed V and J ends, which lost 1 base and 0 bases, there was a span of 10 bases. CDR3 length: 15 amino acids. Germline V gene data show CDR1 as LGHNA and CDR2 as YNFKEQ. CDR3 nucleotide sequence: TGTGCCAGCAGCCAAGTGGAGGGGTCCTCCTACGAGCAGTACTTC. Amino acid sequence: CASSQVEGSSYEQYF.

About this clone itself: Compared with germline, one end of the junction differs, possibly owing to a read error. The chain couples TRBV11-2 to TRBJ2-3; no reliable D call. There are 12 residues in the CDR3. Germline CDR1 is SGHAT and CDR2 is FQNNGV. The CDR3 here is CASSLDIDTQYF. The CDR3 bases are TGTGCCAGCAGCCTAGATATAGATACGCAGTATTTT.